Below are 30 T cell receptor beta chains sequenced from a single sample in a study of blood T cell repertoires in COVID-19. Profiling relied on immunoSEQ multiplex PCR, and the TCRdb table lists in-frame clones only, not all of them. The table includes fewer than 350,000 clones, around 87% detected once. Sequenced: PBMCs or T cells enriched from blood (not recorded which). These receptors were collected from a woman aged 18-29 years with acute COVID-19.

This chain joins TRBV30 and TRBJ2-3; tentatively, D is TRBD1 (6 bases). Per the germline V gene, CDR1 is GTSNPN and CDR2 is SVGIG (reference sequence). This CDR3 is 15 amino acids long. Trimming removed 0 bases at V and 5 bases at J, with 15 bases between. The CDR3 nucleotides read TGTGCCTGGAGTGTAAAGGGACAAGGGGGAGATACGCAGTATTTT. This gives the protein CAWSVKGQGGDTQYF.

This chain uses TRBV6-5 with TRBJ2-7, with D perhaps matching TRBD1 (6 bases). The ends were cut back, 3 bases at V and 1 base at J, with 16 bases in the middle. Germline assignment: CDR1 MNHEY and CDR2 SVGAGI. This CDR3 has 16 residues. The CDR3 DNA is TGTGCCAGCAGTTATAGTAAAGGGGGTATATCCTACGAGCAGTACTTC. Protein: CASSYSKGGISYEQYF.

The rearrangement joins TRBV20-1 to TRBJ2-7, with D possibly being TRBD2 (6 bases). Germline CDR1 DFQATT, CDR2 SNEGSKA (reference sequence). CDR3 size: 13 residues. Trimming cost V 3 bases and J 6 bases, with 15 bases left between them. The CDR3 is CSASGRQGGEQYF. CDR3 sequence (DNA): TGCAGTGCTAGTGGCCGTCAGGGAGGCGAGCAGTACTTC.

The gene calls are TRBV6-5 and TRBJ1-6, with 8 bases that match TRBD1. The CDR3 is 16 amino acids. The ends lost 0 bases at V and 12 bases at J; junction bases unmatched: 10. Germline lookup yields CDR1 MNHEY and CDR2 SVGAGI. The CDR3 bases are TGTGCCAGCAGTTACTCGAGTGGACAGGGTAATGTACCCCTCCACTTT. Protein product: CASSYSSGQGNVPLHF.

The chain uses TRBV19 and TRBJ2-2; TRBD1 might be the D (5 bases). V dropped 7 bases and J dropped 4 bases, with 13 bases sitting between them. From germline, CDR1 is LNHDA and CDR2 SQIVND (reference sequence). This CDR3 contains 14 residues. Here the CDR3 reads CASNRQISTGELFF. The DNA of the CDR3 is TGTGCCAGTAATCGACAGATTTCCACCGGGGAGCTGTTTTTT.

The chain employs TRBV6-5 and TRBJ2-1; 8 bases fit TRBD2. With 4 bases clipped from V and 10 bases from J, the junction kept 12 bases outside the gene matches. The length of the CDR3 is 15 residues. Looked up from germline, CDR1 is MNHEY and CDR2 is SVGAGI. The CDR3, as DNA: TGTGCCAGCAGTTTAAGATCTAGCGGGTTAACAGAGCAGTTCTTC. It translates to CASSLRSSGLTEQFF.

In nucleotides, the CDR3 is TGTGCCAGCAGTCCTAGGGACAGCTTAAATGAAAAACTGTTTTTT. Translating it yields CASSPRDSLNEKLFF. The rearrangement links TRBV28 to TRBJ1-4; 7 bases map to TRBD1. The CDR3 covers 15 residues. Germline assignment: CDR1 MDHEN and CDR2 SYDVKM. The V and J ends lost 5 bases and 5 bases, in that order; junction bases with no gene match: 8.

Comment on this clone: The same CDR3 arises from other DNA sequences in this sample as well. V and J are TRBV19 and TRBJ2-3; 11 bases are a match to TRBD2. J lost 3 bases, V lost 3 bases, and 5 bases had no gene match. There are 16 residues in the CDR3. Germline CDR1 is LNHDA and CDR2 is SQIVND (reference sequence). The CDR3 sequence: CASSIGLAGVTDTQYF. In DNA form, the CDR3 reads TGTGCCAGTAGTATTGGACTAGCGGGTGTAACAGATACGCAGTATTTT.

This clone was counted between two and nine times. The DNA is left out, because the CDR3 cannot be placed on it with certainty; the CDR3 is given as TCRdb lists it. The gene calls are TRBV10-3 and TRBJ2-2; the table's D call, TRBD2, has no DNA check behind it. Per the germline V gene, CDR1 is ENHRY and CDR2 is SYGVKD. The CDR3 spans 19 residues, counting both ends. The CDR3 protein is CAISERNVFWPGGTGELFF.

The rearrangement links TRBV18 to TRBJ1-2; unclear D gene. CDR1 and CDR2 from the germline V gene are KGHSH and LQKENI. Trimming removed 3 bases from V and 8 bases from J, with 13 bases in between. This CDR3 is 13 amino acids long. CDR3 in amino acids: CASSPRKEEGYTF. DNA for the CDR3: TGTGCCAGCTCACCTAGGAAGGAGGAAGGCTACACCTTC.

CDR3 nucleotides: TGTGCCAGCGGGTTAGGACTAGCGCCGAACACCGGGGAGCTGTTTTTT. Translation: CASGLGLAPNTGELFF. This rearrangement joins TRBV27 to TRBJ2-2; 9 positions agree with TRBD2. Germline assignment: CDR1 MNHEY and CDR2 SMNVEV (reference sequence). CDR3 length: 16 amino acids. V dropped 8 bases and J dropped 0; count of bases not matched to a gene: 7.

The chain recombines TRBV11-2 with TRBJ2-7; 13 bases are a match to TRBD2. V trimming: 1 base; J trimming: 5 bases; junction bases outside the gene matches: 8. The CDR3 spans 17 residues. From germline, CDR1 is SGHAT and CDR2 FQNNGV. The CDR3 coding sequence is TGTGCCAGCAGCTTAGCCTCGACTAGCGGGAGGAGTAACGAGCAGTACTTC. Its translation is CASSLASTSGRSNEQYF.

This chain connects TRBV4-3 to TRBJ1-1; tentatively, D is TRBD1 (6 bases). The V gene's germline CDR1 is LGHNA and CDR2 YSLEER. V dropped 0 bases and J dropped 1 base, with 18 bases sitting between them. The CDR3 spans 18 residues. The CDR3 region is CASSQERLGATQNTEAFF. CDR3 nucleotides: TGCGCCAGCAGCCAAGAGCGTCTGGGGGCGACCCAGAACACTGAAGCTTTCTTT.

V and J are TRBV11-2 and TRBJ1-3; TRBD1 matches at 9 bases. V shed 2 bases, J shed 6 bases, and the junction held 5 bases outside the gene matches. Germline assignment: CDR1 SGHAT and CDR2 FQNNGV. The CDR3 sequence is 15 residues long. The CDR3 spells CASSLTGGRENTIYF. CDR3 nucleotides: TGTGCCAGCAGCTTAACAGGGGGCCGGGAAAACACCATATATTTT.

V usage is TRBV5-5 and J usage is TRBJ2-1, with 8 bases lining up with TRBD1. With 6 bases clipped from V and 1 base from J, the junction kept 9 bases outside the gene matches. This CDR3 is 16 amino acids long. Germline CDR1 is SGHKS and CDR2 is YYEKEE (reference sequence). In nucleotides, the CDR3 is TGTGCCAGCAACTATTCCCAGGGGGCTTCCTACAATGAGCAGTTCTTC. Encoded protein: CASNYSQGASYNEQFF.

The chain links TRBV19 to TRBJ2-3; 9 bases are shared with TRBD1. Germline V gives CDR1 LNHDA, CDR2 SQIVND (reference sequence). This CDR3 is built from 15 residues. J gave up 4 bases and V 2 bases, and 4 bases lay outside the gene matches. Written as DNA, the CDR3 is TGTGCCAGTAGTATAATGGGACAGGGCGCAGATACGCAGTATTTT. This gives the protein CASSIMGQGADTQYF.

The rearrangement joins TRBV5-1 to TRBJ2-5, with D possibly being TRBD1 (5 bases). The CDR3 spans 15 residues. V gave up 4 bases and J gave up 1 base, with 14 bases separating them. Germline V gene sequence: CDR1 SGHRS, CDR2 YFSETQ. The CDR3, as DNA: TGCGCCAGCAGCACAATACAGGCCGGCCAAGAGACCCAGTACTTC. Protein product: CASSTIQAGQETQYF. The variable domain in full, completed from reference TRBV5-1 and TRBJ2-5, reads KAGVTQTPRYLIKTRGQQVTLSCSPISGHRSVSWYQQTPGQGLQFLFEYFSETQRNKGNFPGRFSGRQFSNSRSEMNVSTLELGDSALYLCASSTIQAGQETQYFGPGTRLLVL.

This chain uses TRBV29-1 with TRBJ2-2; the D gene is possibly TRBD1 (5 bases). This CDR3 region has 14 residues. Germline V gene data show CDR1 as SQVTM and CDR2 as ANQGSEA. V was cut by 1 base and J by 0 bases, with 6 bases left in between. CDR3 sequence: CSVEARANTGELFF. DNA of the CDR3: TGCAGCGTTGAAGCCAGGGCGAACACCGGGGAGCTGTTTTTT.

J is TRBJ2-6 and V is TRBV9, with 7 bases that match TRBD1. This CDR3 is built from 16 residues. CDR1 is SGDLS and CDR2 is YYNGEE in the germline V gene. The V segment lost 4 bases and the J segment 0 bases; nucleotides outside the gene matches: 4. CDR3 sequence: CASSKGQLSGANVLTF. The CDR3 DNA follows: TGTGCCAGCAGCAAGGGACAGCTCTCTGGGGCCAACGTCCTGACTTTC. Combining the CDR3 with reference TRBV9 and TRBJ2-6 gives the whole variable domain DSGVTQTPKHLITATGQRVTLRCSPRSGDLSVYWYQQSLDQGLQFLIQYYNGEERAKGNILERFSAQQFPDLHSELNLSSLELGDSALYFCASSKGQLSGANVLTFGAGSRLTVL.

V is TRBV6-1 and J is TRBJ2-5; 11 bases fit TRBD2. The germline V gene encodes CDR1 MNHNS and CDR2 SASEGT. Unmatched junction bases numbered 8, after V lost 2 bases and J lost 3 bases. CDR3 size: 17 residues. CDR3 protein: CASSEFETSGIKETQYF. The DNA of the CDR3 is TGTGCCAGCAGTGAATTTGAGACTAGCGGGATTAAAGAGACCCAGTACTTC.

The chain recombines TRBV3-1 (or the pseudogene TRBV3-2) with TRBJ2-7; D unresolved. Per the germline V gene, CDR1 is LGHDT and CDR2 is YNNKEL (reference sequence). The V end lost 6 bases, the J end lost 0 bases, and 12 bases lay between the germline ends. This CDR3 region has 14 residues. DNA for the CDR3: TGTGCCAGCAGGCCTGATTTTAGCTCCTACGAGCAGTACTTC. This gives the protein CASRPDFSSYEQYF.

This CDR3 reads CASGPSRGQSNTEAFF. CDR3 bases: TGTGCTAGTGGTCCGTCCCGCGGACAGTCAAACACTGAAGCTTTCTTT. This chain connects TRBV12-5 to TRBJ1-1; D might be TRBD1 (6 bases). Germline assignment: CDR1 LGHNT and CDR2 FRNRAP. V shed 5 bases and J shed 2 bases, with 18 bases lying between them. The CDR3 totals 16 residues.

This chain joins TRBV4-1 and TRBJ1-2; a possible D gene is TRBD1 (5 bases). The V gene's germline CDR1 is MGHRA and CDR2 YSYEKL. CDR3 size: 15 residues. Trimming took off 7 bases at V and 7 bases at J, with 22 bases between the two ends. The CDR3 loop is CASNHPGLGGVGYTF. The CDR3 nucleotides read TGCGCCAGCAACCACCCCGGACTCGGGGGAGTTGGCTACACCTTC.

This chain links TRBV11-2 with TRBJ2-7; D remains ambiguous. Germline V gene sequence: CDR1 SGHAT, CDR2 FQNNGV. The CDR3 is made up of 14 amino acids. V lost 1 base, J lost 0 bases, and 7 bases lay in between. The CDR3 loop reads CASSLGHRSYEQYF. The CDR3 DNA follows: TGTGCCAGCAGCTTAGGGCACCGCTCCTACGAGCAGTACTTC.

The gene calls are TRBV19 and TRBJ2-1; 9 bases are shared with TRBD2. Trimming took 2 bases from V and 0 from J; bases not matched to a gene: 5. This CDR3 contains 17 residues. Germline V lookup: CDR1 LNHDA, CDR2 SQIVND (reference sequence). CDR3 loop: CASSIPLSGSSYNEQFF. The DNA of the CDR3 is TGTGCCAGTAGTATACCCCTTAGCGGGAGCTCCTACAATGAGCAGTTCTTC.

A single count supports this clone. The chain uses TRBV2 and TRBJ1-5, with 10 bases fitting TRBD1. The CDR3 consists of 15 residues. Trimming at V came to 4 bases and at J to 6 bases, leaving 6 bases not matched to a gene. CDR1 and CDR2 (germline): SNHLY, FYNNEI. CDR3 coding DNA: TGTGCCAGCAGTGGGGGACAGGGGAGGATTCAGCCCCAGCATTTT. Translated, it gives CASSGGQGRIQPQHF.

The J gene is TRBJ1-5, the V gene TRBV7-8, with TRBD1 matching over 8 bases. V gave up 5 bases and J gave up 5 bases; unmatched junction bases: 8. The CDR3 extends over 15 amino acids. The germline CDR1 and CDR2 sequences are SGHVS and FQNEAQ. This CDR3 is CASSPDRTGHQPQHF. DNA for the CDR3: TGTGCCAGCAGCCCCGACCGGACAGGGCATCAGCCCCAGCATTTT.

The chain couples TRBV21-1 to TRBJ2-1; TRBD2, the table's D call, lacks a check against the DNA. TRBV21-1 is labeled a pseudogene. This CDR3 has 14 amino acids. CDR3 sequence (DNA): TGTGCCAGCGGGGAGGGGCTCACCTACAATGAGCAGTTCTTC. Amino acids: CASGEGLTYNEQFF.

The rearrangement uses TRBV27 and TRBJ2-1, with 14 bases that match TRBD2. Germline V CDR1 and CDR2: MNHEY, SMNVEV (reference sequence). After removal of 9 bases from V and 10 bases from J, the junction contained 17 bases not matched to a gene. The CDR3 has 17 amino acids. The CDR3 nucleotides are TGTGCCAGTCTGACTAGCGGGAGGGCCCGTTTCCTCACAGAGCAGTTCTTC. Protein: CASLTSGRARFLTEQFF.

J is TRBJ1-1 and V is TRBV29-1; no firm D call. The CDR3 is 15 amino acids. Germline V gives CDR1 SQVTM, CDR2 ANQGSEA. The germline V and J ends were trimmed by 7 bases and 9 bases, with 27 bases remaining between them. CDR3 bases: TGCAGCGCCACAAGTTTCGGACCGGCGGGTTTTAAAGCTTTCTTT. It codes for CSATSFGPAGFKAFF.